Shown below are 2 T cell receptor beta chains from a single sample sequenced in a study of T cell repertoires in ileal Crohn's disease. Regarding time point: neoterminal ileum biopsy at postoperative endoscopy, about 6 months after surgery. Profiling relied on immunoSEQ multiplex PCR, and the TCRdb table lists in-frame clones only, not all of them. Among over 3,000 clones listed, 81% were seen once. The sequenced sample consisted of ileal tissue. The receptors stem from an adult with Crohn's disease.

The V call is TRBV30, the J call TRBJ1-1; D is perhaps TRBD1 (5 bases). Germline lookup yields CDR1 GTSNPN and CDR2 SVGIG (reference sequence). V lost 5 bases and J lost 2, with 15 bases in between. The CDR3 has 14 residues. This chain's CDR3 is CAWDRRGINTEAFF. CDR3 bases: TGTGCCTGGGATCGGAGGGGAATCAACACTGAAGCTTTCTTT.

V usage is TRBV7-8 and J usage is TRBJ2-3; D may be TRBD2 (6 bases). Germline loops: CDR1 SGHVS, CDR2 FQNEAQ. The CDR3 consists of 17 residues. The V and J ends lost 5 bases and 6 bases respectively, with 24 bases between them. The CDR3 region has the DNA TGTGCCAGCAGCGACTACGGGACTGATATAAAGAGGGATACGCAGTATTTT. It yields the protein CASSDYGTDIKRDTQYF.